The sample holds many counts of the clone carrying this T cell receptor (beta chain). This sample stems from a study of T cells in Graves' hyperthyroidism and ophthalmopathy. Looked up from germline, CDR1 is SGHNT and CDR2 is YENEEA. J gave up 3 bases and V 4 bases, and 3 bases lay outside the gene matches. The length of the CDR3 is 14 residues. TCR beta CDR3 regions were amplified from RNA. Carried out on the TCR CDR3, a first-round RT-PCR used the HTBI primer set. Each CDR3 protein is one row after TCRdb ran MiXCR on the multiplex PCR reads. Here the sample spans about 600,000 distinct CDR3 sequences, approximately 16% being singletons. Ophthalmopathy patients showed a Clinical Activity Score of at least 3, NOSPECS grade of at least 4 and duration under 3 months. Based on clinical symptoms, serum thyroxine and TRAb, thyroid ultrasound and orbital computed tomography, diagnoses were reached.

The TCR originated in a woman aged 40 to 55 with Graves' ophthalmopathy. The rearrangement links TRBV11-3 to TRBJ2-5; 9 bases map to TRBD1. Sequencing was done on a sample of blood. CDR3 sequence reads: CASSSRTGEETQYF. The CDR3 bases are TGTGCCAGCAGCTCCCGGACAGGGGAAGAGACCCAGTACTTC.